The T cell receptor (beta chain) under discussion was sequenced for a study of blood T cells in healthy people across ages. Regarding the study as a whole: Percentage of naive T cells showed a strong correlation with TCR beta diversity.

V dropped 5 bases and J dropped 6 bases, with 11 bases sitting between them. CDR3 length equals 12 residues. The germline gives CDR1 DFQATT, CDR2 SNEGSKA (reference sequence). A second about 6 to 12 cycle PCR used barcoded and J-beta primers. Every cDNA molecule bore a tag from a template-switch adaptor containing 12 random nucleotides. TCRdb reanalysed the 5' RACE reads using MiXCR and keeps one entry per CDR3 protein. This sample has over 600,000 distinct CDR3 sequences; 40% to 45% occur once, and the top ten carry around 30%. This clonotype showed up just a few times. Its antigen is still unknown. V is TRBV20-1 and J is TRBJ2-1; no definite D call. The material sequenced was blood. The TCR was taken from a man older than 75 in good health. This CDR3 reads CSALDPPNEQFF. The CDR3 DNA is TGCAGTGCTCTAGACCCCCCCAATGAGCAGTTCTTC.